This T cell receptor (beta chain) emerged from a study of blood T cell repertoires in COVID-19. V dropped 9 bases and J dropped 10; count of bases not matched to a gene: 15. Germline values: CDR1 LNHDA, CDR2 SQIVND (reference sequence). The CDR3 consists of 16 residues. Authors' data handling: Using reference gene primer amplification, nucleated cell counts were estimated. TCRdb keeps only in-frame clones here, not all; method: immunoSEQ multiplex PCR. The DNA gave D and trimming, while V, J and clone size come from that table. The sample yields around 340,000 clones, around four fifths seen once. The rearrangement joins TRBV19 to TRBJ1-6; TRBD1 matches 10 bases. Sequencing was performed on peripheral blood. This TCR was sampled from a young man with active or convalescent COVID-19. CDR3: CASGILGGTGDSPLHF. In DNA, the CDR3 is TGTGCCAGCGGTATTCTAGGCGGGACAGGGGACTCACCCCTCCACTTT.